The rows below give T cell receptor beta chains drawn from one sample of a study of blood T cell repertoires in COVID-19. Here immunoSEQ multiplex PCR was the method, and the copy in TCRdb shows in-frame clones only, minus some. The sample yields about 250,000 clones, about nine tenths seen once. The sample comprised PBMCs or T cells enriched from blood (not recorded which). The receptors originated from a man aged 35-49 years who had recovered from COVID-19. Each CDR3 is given with its conserved first and last residue. D genes are given only for firm matches.

J: TRBJ2-7; V: TRBV5-4; D: TRBD1; CDR3: CASSRRDRGGEQYF
J: TRBJ1-1; V: TRBV18; D: TRBD1; CDR3: CASSQGQENTEAFF
J: TRBJ2-7; V: TRBV4-3; D: -; CDR3: CASSQEVGDPYEQYF
J: TRBJ1-3; V: TRBV5-1; D: -; CDR3: CASSSVGTPAYSGNTIYF
J: TRBJ1-5; V: TRBV7-8; D: -; CDR3: CASSFEGNQPQHF
J: TRBJ1-4; V: TRBV9; D: -; CDR3: CASSFSPGGGNEKLFF
J: TRBJ1-3; V: TRBV7-9; D: TRBD1; CDR3: CASSESGTAYSGNTIYF
J: TRBJ1-2; V: TRBV5-1; D: TRBD1; CDR3: CASSLTGDDYGYTF
J: TRBJ1-2; V: TRBV6-5; D: TRBD1; CDR3: CASRTGAYGYTF
J: TRBJ1-5; V: TRBV3-1/TRBV3-2; D: -; CDR3: CASSQDRGRQPQHF
J: TRBJ2-7; V: TRBV12-3/TRBV12-4; D: -; CDR3: CASSLGRRGEYF
J: TRBJ1-1; V: TRBV6-5; D: -; CDR3: CASIAGYSDAEAFF
J: TRBJ2-3; V: TRBV7-6; D: TRBD2; CDR3: CASSWTSGGAVLADTQYF
J: TRBJ2-1; V: TRBV9; D: TRBD1; CDR3: CASSGGTGANNEQFF
J: TRBJ2-7; V: TRBV30; D: -; CDR3: CAWQDGGGVHEQYF
J: TRBJ1-2; V: TRBV6-6; D: TRBD1; CDR3: CASTTGAGGRNYGYTF
J: TRBJ1-1; V: TRBV6-1; D: -; CDR3: CASSEEGGGKTFF
J: TRBJ1-6; V: TRBV2; D: TRBD1; CDR3: CASRIDRGGSPLHF
J: TRBJ2-4; V: TRBV5-1; D: TRBD2; CDR3: CASSLFTSGTKNIQYF
J: TRBJ1-1; V: TRBV25-1; D: -; CDR3: CASSEEPRDTEAFF
J: TRBJ1-5; V: TRBV6-2/TRBV6-3; D: -; CDR3: CASTPQGGYSNQPQHF
J: TRBJ1-5; V: TRBV20-1; D: TRBD1; CDR3: CSASAQTGGVGQPQHF
J: TRBJ1-1; V: TRBV6-1; D: -; CDR3: CASSEHYPLAGTEAFF
J: TRBJ2-6; V: TRBV3-1/TRBV3-2; D: -; CDR3: CASSLSGANVLTF
J: TRBJ1-1; V: TRBV9; D: -; CDR3: CASSADRDGNTEAFF
J: TRBJ2-7; V: TRBV27; D: TRBD1; CDR3: CASSLYRGRYEQYF